This TCR beta chain was retrieved from a study of T cell responses to AZD1222 COVID-19 vaccine (dated by TCRdb to about 2021). Background for the entire study: A total of 230 to 250 trial participants underwent TCR sequencing, of whom some 200 had received two doses of AZD1222 and about 25 had received two doses of the MenACWY control vaccine. Trial participants were enrolled into age subgroups of 18-55, 56-69 and 70-plus years, which contained about 150, 28 and 57 TCR-sequenced participants, respectively. On the study overall, not on this receptor specifically: The 56-69-year group was small, and its depth increase did not reach significance, likely because of low power. Epitopes outside the regions mutated in the B.1.351 and B.1.1.7 variants were reportedly recognized by nearly half of the unique spike-specific TCRs. Because no samples from the day 14 peak response were available, repertoires could be characterized only after the peak T cell response. Spike-specific TCR breadth and depth rose significantly after two AZD1222 doses compared with day 0 and with MenACWY recipients. Conclusions about previously exposed vaccinees are limited, since just six AZD1222 recipients were seropositive for SARS-CoV-2 at baseline. The vaccine-associated CD4 TCRs covered the entire spike protein, and the dominant responses fell in regions 160-218 and 743-854. Most participants were white British and females outnumbered males, and the authors suggested that clonal diversity may have been underestimated.

The time point label, read with the paper, signifies: about 28 days (+/-7) after the second vaccine dose. AZD1222 recipients given second doses at about 4 weeks or at about 12 weeks were pooled, since spike-specific TCR depth and breadth were not found to differ between the two schedules. The vaccinee samples were drawn from two UK trials, COV001 and COV002, one of which was a single-blind randomized controlled phase 2/3 trial testing AZD1222 (ChAdOx1 nCoV-19) in healthy adults. For TCRbeta chain sequencing, PBMC samples from trial participants were taken at day 0 and at day 28 after the second dose. The CDR3 regions of human TCRbeta chains were analyzed by immunosequencing. On the study's bioinformatics: Repertoire TCRs were checked for matches against a reference library of SARS-CoV-2-specific TCRs that had been generated using the MIRA antigen-specificity platform. Breadth was defined as the fraction of unique TCRs that were SARS-CoV-2-associated. Depth was defined as the fraction of total T cells that were SARS-CoV-2-associated. Using the MIRA data, every spike-specific TCR was mapped to the spike region that the TCR reacted to and assigned to either a CD4 or a CD8 class. Log10-transformed breadth and depth values were compared by one-way ANOVA with Sidak's multiple comparisons tests. What TCRdb holds here is the immuneACCESS table cut down to in-frame rearrangements. Part of the clones is not present; checked against another copy, under half of the missing clones reflect an unresolved V gene, and the others are unexplained. V and J calls and clone size are given by that table; D and trimming were obtained from the DNA. The sample table shows more than 150,000 clones, and around 94% are seen once. About 1.5% of the sample belongs to the ten largest clones.

Concerning this clone itself: No antigen is known for it. Per-base qualities were not stored, and no clone one base away is much larger.

The TCR sequence derives from an adult who received the AZD1222 COVID-19 vaccine. The source material was peripheral blood, sampled 28 days after the second AZD1222 dose.

CDR3 region: CASSQTGVGNSPLHF. The sequenced DNA is TGTGCCAGCAGCCAAACAGGGGTGGGAAATTCACCCCTCCACTTT. In this chain, TRBV7-9 is recombined with TRBJ1-6; TRBD1 fits 7 bases in the junction. The CDR3 spans 15 residues, from the cysteine through the phenylalanine. Only the CDR3 region is kept as DNA, spanning 45 bases read in frame from base 1. The germline V gene (reference sequence) supplies CDR1 SEHNR and CDR2 FQNEAQ. The germline V and J ends show losses of 5 bases and 7 bases respectively, and no gene match explains 8 bases of the junction.